The present TCR beta chain was sequenced within a study of CD8+ T cells in alopecia areata. The germline V gene encodes CDR1 MNHEY and CDR2 SVGAGI. V was trimmed by 6 bases and J by 10 bases, leaving 13 bases between them. This CDR3 has 13 amino acids. Investigators isolated RNA and reverse transcribed it into cDNA to act as the sequencing template. The method was immunoSEQ multiplex PCR; TCRdb's version includes in-frame clones alone and lacks a portion of them. The repertoire holds 200,000 to 250,000 clones, with around two thirds as singletons. The chain couples TRBV6-5 to TRBJ1-6; D gene ambiguous. Sequencing used CD4+ T cells sorted from blood, obtained at week 0. This TCR came from a human donor with alopecia areata. CDR3 sequence reads: CASRVVVGSPLHF. The CDR3 DNA reads as TGTGCCAGCAGGGTGGTGGTTGGCTCACCCCTCCACTTT.